One sample yielded the 9 T cell receptor beta chains listed below, sequenced in a study of T cell responses to AZD1222 COVID-19 vaccine. The repertoire was sequenced with immunoSEQ multiplex PCR; TCRdb's copy has only in-frame clones and lacks some. The table records under 200,000 clones, less than 95% of them present only once. Sequenced here: peripheral blood, sampled on day 0 of AZD1222 vaccination. The receptors derive from an adult in good health.

V is TRBV5-5 and J is TRBJ2-7; 8 bases line up with TRBD1. The CDR3 has 15 residues. The germline V gene encodes CDR1 SGHKS and CDR2 YYEKEE (reference sequence). Trimming removed 0 bases from V and 0 bases from J; junction bases left unmatched: 2. CDR3 DNA: TGTGCCAGCAGCTTGGGGACAGGGATCTCCTACGAGCAGTACTTC. This gives the protein CASSLGTGISYEQYF.

The rearrangement uses TRBV9 and TRBJ2-2; tentative D call: TRBD1 (7 bases). CDR3 length: 15 residues. CDR1 is SGDLS and CDR2 is YYNGEE in the germline V gene. With 0 bases removed from V and 4 bases from J, the gap between germline ends came to 10 bases. CDR3 in DNA: TGTGCCAGCAGCGTAGACCAGGGGGGCACCGGGGAGCTGTTTTTT. Amino acids: CASSVDQGGTGELFF.

The chain carries TRBV29-1 and TRBJ1-4, with 7 bases lining up with TRBD1. This CDR3 is 13 amino acids long. Germline V CDR1 and CDR2: SQVTM, ANQGSEA. V shed 7 bases and J 6 bases; nucleotides not matched to a gene: 8. CDR3: CSAQTGRDEKLFF. The CDR3 DNA reads as TGCAGCGCTCAGACAGGGAGGGATGAAAAACTGTTTTTT.

The chain joins TRBV5-4 to TRBJ2-6, with D perhaps TRBD1 or TRBD2 (6 bases each). The V end was cut by 1 base, the J end by 2 bases, with 13 bases between. CDR1 and CDR2 (germline): SGHNT, YYREEE (reference sequence). CDR3 length: 17 residues. Written as DNA, the CDR3 is TGTGCCAGCAGCTTGAACGGGGGCGCCGCTGGGGCCAACGTCCTGACTTTC. Amino acids: CASSLNGGAAGANVLTF.

The chain links TRBV5-6 to TRBJ1-5; 8 nucleotides line up with TRBD1. This CDR3 spans 15 amino acids. CDR1 and CDR2 (germline): SGHDT, YYEEEE. V was pared by 2 bases and J by 1 base, with 2 bases of the junction left unmatched. Here the CDR3 reads CASSFRDRSNQPQHF. The CDR3 DNA sequence: TGTGCCAGCAGCTTCCGGGACAGGAGCAATCAGCCCCAGCATTTT. The full variable domain, its missing parts supplied by reference TRBV5-6 and TRBJ1-5, is DAGVTQSPTHLIKTRGQQVTLRCSPKSGHDTVSWYQQALGQGPQFIFQYYEEEERQRGNFPDRFSGHQFPNYSSELNVNALLLGDSALYLCASSFRDRSNQPQHFGDGTRLSIL.

This clone was seen a handful of times. The rearrangement uses TRBV6-5 and TRBJ1-2; 7 nucleotides agree with TRBD1. J was trimmed by 3 bases and V by 5 bases; bases with no gene match: 6. The CDR3 totals 14 residues. Germline V gene data show CDR1 as MNHEY and CDR2 as SVGAGI. The CDR3 coding sequence is TGTGCCAGCAGTAGCAGGGGGGGCGACTATGGCTACACCTTC. As protein: CASSSRGGDYGYTF.

This clone has just a few counts. This rearrangement joins TRBV11-3 to TRBJ1-5; possible D gene TRBD1, 5 bases. This CDR3 is built from 17 residues. Trimming stripped 3 bases from V and 4 bases from J, with 19 bases between. Germline CDR1 SGHNT, CDR2 YENEEA. The CDR3 spells CASSFLWPTVTNQPQHF. The CDR3 bases are TGTGCCAGCAGCTTTTTGTGGCCGACAGTAACTAATCAGCCCCAGCATTTT. The full variable domain, its missing parts supplied by reference TRBV11-3 and TRBJ1-5, is EAGVVQSPRYKIIEKKQPVAFWCNPISGHNTLYWYLQNLGQGPELLIRYENEEAVDDSQLPKDRFSAERLKGVDSTLKIQPAELGDSAVYLCASSFLWPTVTNQPQHFGDGTRLSIL.

The rearrangement joins TRBV9 to TRBJ1-6; 9 bases are shared with TRBD1. V lost 1 base, J lost 12 bases, and 2 bases stayed unmatched. CDR3 length: 13 amino acids. Germline assignment: CDR1 SGDLS and CDR2 YYNGEE. The CDR3 bases are TGTGCCAGCAGCGTATGGGACAGGGAACCCCTCCACTTT. It encodes CASSVWDREPLHF.

The genes are TRBV28 and TRBJ2-7; 10 bases are a match to TRBD2. The CDR3 is 16 residues long. Germline V gene sequence: CDR1 MDHEN, CDR2 SYDVKM. The junction had 11 bases not matched to a gene; V was cut back by 2 bases and J by 7 bases. This CDR3 is CASSLDSGGPLMEQYF. The CDR3 region has the DNA TGTGCCAGCAGTTTAGATAGCGGGGGGCCCCTCATGGAGCAGTACTTC.